The rows below give T cell receptor beta chains drawn from one sample of a study of blood T cell repertoires in COVID-19. Measured with immunoSEQ multiplex PCR; TCRdb has only the in-frame clones, and not every one. The sample comprises about 440,000 clones, nearly 90% of which are singletons, and roughly 2% rests with the top ten. The sequencing input was PBMCs or T cells enriched from blood (not recorded which). Receptors were obtained from a woman between 18 and 29 years old with acute COVID-19. The CDR3 runs from the conserved cysteine through the conserved F or W.

J	V	CDR3
TRBJ2-5	TRBV30	CAWWFREETQYF
TRBJ2-2	TRBV5-4	CASSLDSGELFF
TRBJ2-2	TRBV27	CASSPSDRVPGELFF
TRBJ2-4	TRBV19	CASSIQGGLAKNIQYF
TRBJ1-4	TRBV7-2	CASSLRQGGEKLFF
TRBJ1-5	TRBV25-1	CAKGRGGRQPQHF
TRBJ1-2	TRBV6-2/TRBV6-3	CASSSPRRGGRDGYTF
TRBJ1-1	TRBV6-5	CASGDRGWATEAFF
TRBJ2-5	TRBV5-4	CASSLRGGETQYF
TRBJ1-1	TRBV4-3	CASSSYVNTEAFF
TRBJ2-7	TRBV5-6	CASSLSSSSYEQYF
TRBJ1-5	TRBV6-1	CASSEARRGDQPQHF
TRBJ2-3	TRBV2	CASSTDRGTDTQYF
TRBJ1-1	TRBV3-1/TRBV3-2	CASSQVSNTEAFF
TRBJ1-5	TRBV5-5	CASSLAPYSNQPQHF
TRBJ2-1	TRBV6-5	CASAMGAGDNEQFF
TRBJ2-7	TRBV18	CASSPGTSGIYEQYF
TRBJ2-7	TRBV2	CASGTGGSSYEQYF
TRBJ1-6	TRBV6-1	CASSDRLNSPLHF
TRBJ1-2	TRBV28	CASRDHQGMDYGYTF
TRBJ2-7	TRBV5-1	CASRGQHEQYF
TRBJ1-2	TRBV18	CASSPPGVRSDYGYTF
TRBJ2-7	TRBV24-1	CATDSISYEQYF
TRBJ2-3	TRBV19	CASRPGTGDLPDTQYF
TRBJ1-2	TRBV6-5	CASSYLQAGGYTF
TRBJ1-5	TRBV30	CAWSDGSGDQPQHF
TRBJ2-1	TRBV5-4	CASSLEREGYNEQFF
TRBJ2-1	TRBV7-9	CASSPRLAGGPKNYNEQFF
TRBJ1-2	TRBV4-1	CASSQDQQVIYGYTF
TRBJ2-3	TRBV4-1	CASSQAPSGTTEDTQYF
TRBJ2-2	TRBV21-1	CASSSRTGRNTGELFF